The 10 T cell receptor beta chains presented below share a single source sample, sequenced in a study of T-cell memory formation after mild COVID-19. A single record per CDR3 protein comes from TCRdb applying MiXCR to the 5' RACE reads. The profile shows around 310,000 distinct CDR3 sequences, roughly an eighth of them singletons. Sequenced sample: PBMCs or a T cell subset sorted from them (not recorded which). Receptors originate from a man aged 18 to 30 who had mild COVID-19 (a few samples of this study predate the infection). Cell type and time point are not known.

This clonotype was recorded a few times. J is TRBJ1-2 and V is TRBV7-6; 7 bases match TRBD1. There are 13 residues in the CDR3. Germline V CDR1 and CDR2: SGHVS, FNYEAQ. The J segment lost 5 bases and the V segment lost 4 bases, leaving 4 bases of the junction unmatched. The CDR3 loop is CASSWGTAYGYTF. CDR3 nucleotide sequence: TGTGCCAGCAGCTGGGGGACAGCTTATGGCTACACCTTC.

J is TRBJ2-2 and V is TRBV29-1; tentatively, D is TRBD1 (6 bases). The CDR3 runs 13 residues. Trimming took 7 bases from V and 7 from J, leaving 16 bases between them. Germline values: CDR1 SQVTM, CDR2 ANQGSEA. The CDR3 coding sequence is TGCAGCGGTACAGGGTCGTGGGGCGGGGAGCTGTTTTTT. It specifies CSGTGSWGGELFF.

Points on this clonotype: One end of the junction fails to match germline, which may point to a read error. This chain connects TRBV7-7 to TRBJ2-2, with TRBD2 matching 8 bases. Germline CDR1 is SSHAT and CDR2 is FNYEAQ (reference sequence). This CDR3 contains 14 residues. The CDR3 DNA follows: TGTGCTAGCAGCCTAGGGACTAGAACCGGGGAGCTGTTTTTT. Protein product: CASSLGTRTGELFF.

This clonotype was counted between two and nine times. V gene TRBV7-8 combines with J gene TRBJ2-1, with 7 positions matching TRBD2. The CDR3 spans 15 residues. The V segment lost 0 bases and the J segment 9 bases; nucleotides outside the gene matches: 8. Germline V gene data show CDR1 as SGHVS and CDR2 as FQNEAQ. The CDR3 spells CASSLAFGGSTEQFF. CDR3 bases: TGTGCCAGCAGCTTAGCGTTCGGGGGGTCCACTGAGCAGTTCTTC.

The V and J genes are TRBV5-1 and TRBJ1-2; no clear D. Germline-derived CDR1 and CDR2 are SGHRS and YFSETQ. This CDR3 contains 12 residues. The V end lost 4 bases, the J end lost 3 bases, and 7 bases lay between the germline ends. This CDR3 reads CASSLDYYGYTF. The CDR3 DNA is TGCGCCAGCAGCCTGGACTACTATGGCTACACCTTC.

This clonotype turned up a few times. The gene calls are TRBV7-2 and TRBJ2-3; D might be TRBD2 (5 bases). Germline values: CDR1 SGHTA, CDR2 FQGNSA. The V gene lost 0 bases and the J gene lost 0 bases, with 7 bases spanning the gap. CDR3 length: 15 residues. The CDR3 spells CASSLARTSTDTQYF. The CDR3, as DNA: TGTGCCAGCAGCTTAGCCCGGACTAGCACAGATACGCAGTATTTT.

Only a few counts were recorded for this clonotype. The CDR3 DNA sequence: TGTGCCAGCAGCCAAGGTCGGCTAACTAGCACAGATACGCAGTATTTT. Amino acids: CASSQGRLTSTDTQYF. This rearrangement joins TRBV3-1 to TRBJ2-3; no clear D gene. V lost 1 base and J 0 bases, leaving 11 bases between the germline ends. Germline V lookup: CDR1 LGHDT, CDR2 YNNKEL (reference sequence). The CDR3 is made up of 16 amino acids.

This clonotype was observed a few times. The V and J genes are TRBV18 and TRBJ2-7, with 9 positions matching TRBD2. The CDR3 has 15 residues. Germline V gene sequence: CDR1 KGHSH, CDR2 LQKENI. Trimming took 3 bases from V and 2 from J; bases not matched to a gene: 5. The CDR3 loop reads CASSPPSGATYEQYF. The DNA of the CDR3 is TGTGCCAGCTCACCCCCTAGCGGGGCCACCTACGAGCAGTACTTC.

This clonotype was observed a handful of times. CDR3 amino acids: CSAREFDGYGYTF. The CDR3 DNA follows: TGCAGTGCTAGAGAGTTTGACGGCTATGGCTACACCTTC. The genes are TRBV20-1 and TRBJ1-2; D is uncertain. The CDR3 spans 13 residues. The germline gives CDR1 DFQATT, CDR2 SNEGSKA (reference sequence). V lost 0 bases to trimming and J lost 4 bases, with 9 bases between them.

This clonotype occurred a few times. The chain couples TRBV5-1 to TRBJ2-7, with D possibly matching TRBD2 (5 bases). The length of the CDR3 is 14 residues. Per the germline V gene, CDR1 is SGHRS and CDR2 is YFSETQ. V lost 0 bases to trimming and J lost 6 bases, with 13 bases between them. CDR3 loop: CASSLAGSFSEQYV. Here the CDR3 DNA reads TGCGCCAGCAGCTTGGCGGGGAGCTTCTCCGAGCAGTACGTC.